The 17 T cell receptor beta chains below come from one sample, sequenced in a study of blood T cell repertoires in COVID-19. Some clones are missing from TCRdb's copy, which holds only in-frame ones; the method was immunoSEQ multiplex PCR. The table lists around 200,000 clones, about 85% of them singletons. Source material: peripheral blood. These receptors were obtained from a man under 40 with acute or convalescent COVID-19.

In the case of this clone: One end of the junction varies from germline; a read error may be responsible. The chain carries TRBV15 and TRBJ2-7; unclear D gene. The CDR3 is 13 amino acids. Germline assignment: CDR1 LNHNV and CDR2 YYDKDF (reference sequence). The CDR3 DNA reads TGTGCCACCAGCAGAGATAGTGTCGCGGAGTGGCACTTC. Translating it yields CATSRDSVAEWHF.

This clone has a single count. This chain connects TRBV24-1 to TRBJ2-1, with D possibly being TRBD1 (6 bases). The CDR3 sequence is 15 residues long. Trimming removed 4 bases at V and 4 bases at J, with 13 bases between. The germline V gene has CDR1 KGHDR and CDR2 SFDVKD. The CDR3 DNA reads TGTGCCACCAGTGACCCCCAGGGGAATTACAATGAGCAGTTCTTC. Amino acid sequence: CATSDPQGNYNEQFF.

The chain carries TRBV5-4 and TRBJ2-2, with TRBD2 identical over 7 bases. V lost 4 bases to trimming and J lost 4 bases; unmatched junction nucleotides: 7. Germline V lookup: CDR1 SGHNT, CDR2 YYREEE (reference sequence). The CDR3 is 15 amino acids. The CDR3 region is CASSAGLVGTGELFF. The CDR3 coding sequence is TGTGCCAGCAGCGCTGGACTAGTGGGCACCGGGGAGCTGTTTTTT.

On this clone: Other DNA sequences in the sample encode the same CDR3. This chain uses TRBV5-1 with TRBJ1-5; perhaps TRBD1 as D (5 bases). The V end lost 4 bases, the J end lost 6 bases, and 11 bases lay between the germline ends. This CDR3 comprises 13 residues. The germline CDR1 and CDR2 sequences are SGHRS and YFSETQ. The CDR3 DNA reads as TGCGCCAGCAGCCTGGGGGGGGGTCAGCCCCAGCATTTT. It yields the protein CASSLGGGQPQHF.

V gene TRBV20-1 combines with J gene TRBJ2-1; unclear D gene. The CDR3 runs to 11 residues. Trimming shortened V by 1 base and J by 7 bases, and 5 bases separated the two germline ends. Germline CDR1 reads DFQATT; CDR2 reads SNEGSKA (reference sequence). The CDR3 DNA sequence: TGCAGTGCTAGAGCAGATAATGAGCAGTTCTTC. Amino acid sequence: CSARADNEQFF.

The V call is TRBV9, the J call TRBJ2-2, with TRBD1 as a possible D gene (6 bases). V was trimmed by 3 bases and J by 7 bases, leaving 10 bases between them. This CDR3 is built from 13 residues. In germline, CDR1 is SGDLS, CDR2 YYNGEE. This CDR3 is CASSATGYGELFF. Written as DNA, the CDR3 is TGTGCCAGCAGCGCAACAGGGTACGGGGAGCTGTTTTTT. Filled out from reference TRBV9 and TRBJ2-2, the complete variable domain reads DSGVTQTPKHLITATGQRVTLRCSPRSGDLSVYWYQQSLDQGLQFLIQYYNGEERAKGNILERFSAQQFPDLHSELNLSSLELGDSALYFCASSATGYGELFFGEGSRLTVL.

V is TRBV15 and J is TRBJ2-3, with 7 nucleotides matching TRBD1. V shed 9 bases, J shed 3 bases, and the junction held 9 bases outside the gene matches. Germline lookup yields CDR1 LNHNV and CDR2 YYDKDF (reference sequence). The CDR3 consists of 14 residues. CDR3 in DNA: TGTGCCACGAAGCCCGGGACAGAGACAGATACGCAGTATTTT. This codes for CATKPGTETDTQYF.

The chain links TRBV11-2 to TRBJ2-5; possibly TRBD2 for D (6 bases). Trimming pared 3 bases from V and 8 bases from J, leaving 13 bases between. The germline gives CDR1 SGHAT, CDR2 FQNNGV. There are 13 residues in the CDR3. CDR3 nucleotides: TGTGCCAGCAGCTTGATTGAGGAGGGTACCCAGTACTTC. It translates to CASSLIEEGTQYF.

A word on this clone: A junction end diverges from the germline sequence, so it may reflect a read error. The rearrangement joins TRBV30 to TRBJ2-3; D gene unclear. CDR1 is GTSNPN, CDR2 SVGIG, per germline (reference sequence). The CDR3 sequence is 12 residues long. The CDR3 sequence: CARGKGTDTQYF. For the CDR3, the DNA is TGTGCCCGAGGAAAAGGCACGGATACGCAGTATTTT.

The chain uses TRBV5-4 and TRBJ1-1, with 11 positions matching TRBD1. The length of the CDR3 is 16 residues. CDR1 is SGHNT and CDR2 is YYREEE in the germline V gene (reference sequence). V dropped 4 bases and J dropped 0; count of bases not matched to a gene: 5. Here the CDR3 reads CASSGGTGGLNTEAFF. The CDR3 region has the DNA TGTGCCAGCAGCGGGGGGACAGGGGGTTTGAACACTGAAGCTTTCTTT.

Here the CDR3 reads CASSQRTGDGYTF. The CDR3 region has the DNA TGTGCCAGCAGTCAGAGGACAGGGGATGGCTACACCTTC. This chain links TRBV6-5 with TRBJ1-2; 9 bases agree with TRBD1. Per germline, CDR1 MNHEY and CDR2 SVGAGI. V shed 5 bases and J 6 bases; nucleotides not matched to a gene: 4. The CDR3 loop spans 13 amino acids.

CDR3 region: CASSRGQINTEAFF. For the CDR3, the DNA is TGTGCCAGCAGCCGAGGACAGATAAACACTGAAGCTTTCTTT. This chain joins TRBV6-5 and TRBJ1-1; D is perhaps TRBD1 (6 bases). The CDR3 covers 14 residues. V lost 6 bases to trimming and J lost 2 bases, with 13 bases between them. CDR1 and CDR2 from the germline V gene are MNHEY and SVGAGI.

This sequence joins TRBV21-1 and TRBJ1-1; no DNA check was done on the table's D call, TRBD1. TRBV21-1 is noted as a pseudogene. The CDR3 spans 14 residues. CDR3 residues: CASSFGQAPFEAFF. CDR3 nucleotides: TGTGCCAGCAGCTTTGGACAGGCCCCCTTTGAAGCTTTCTTT.

J is TRBJ2-2 and V is TRBV9; tentative D call: TRBD1 (7 bases). V was trimmed by 0 bases and J by 2 bases, leaving 17 bases between them. The CDR3 sequence is 18 residues long. CDR1 and CDR2 (germline): SGDLS, YYNGEE. The CDR3 here is CASSVGGLTGTNTGELFF. The CDR3 bases are TGTGCCAGCAGCGTAGGAGGATTGACAGGGACTAACACCGGGGAGCTGTTTTTT.

V usage is TRBV11-2 and J usage is TRBJ2-2, with D possibly being TRBD1 (5 bases). Germline CDR1 SGHAT, CDR2 FQNNGV. V dropped 1 base and J dropped 5 bases, with 20 bases sitting between them. The CDR3 covers 18 residues. The chain's CDR3 is CASSLVGVTLAVTGELFF. For the CDR3, the DNA is TGTGCCAGCAGCTTAGTAGGGGTAACTTTGGCAGTGACCGGGGAGCTGTTTTTT. Drawing the rest from reference TRBV11-2 and TRBJ2-2, the complete variable domain is EAGVAQSPRYKIIEKRQSVAFWCNPISGHATLYWYQQILGQGPKLLIQFQNNGVVDDSQLPKDRFSAERLKGVDSTLKIQPAKLEDSAVYLCASSLVGVTLAVTGELFFGEGSRLTVL.

Details on this clone: A junction end diverges from the germline sequence, so it may reflect a read error. In DNA form, the CDR3 reads TGCGCCACCCGACCCCGGGACTCGGGGTTTGGGGTCTTC. Translating it yields CATRPRDSGFGVF. This chain links TRBV5-1 with TRBJ2-1, with D tentatively TRBD2 (6 bases). The CDR3 extends over 13 amino acids. Germline V gene lookup returns CDR1 SGHRS and CDR2 YFSETQ.

This chain joins TRBV19 and TRBJ1-3, with D unresolved. Trimming removed 4 bases from V and 9 bases from J, with 13 bases in between. The CDR3 extends over 13 amino acids. Per germline, CDR1 LNHDA and CDR2 SQIVND (reference sequence). The CDR3 loop reads CASSTHRGSTIYF. Here the CDR3 DNA reads TGTGCCAGTAGTACCCACAGAGGGAGCACCATATATTTT.